This T cell receptor (beta chain) was sequenced for a study of T cells after yellow fever vaccination. TCRdb used MiXCR to reprocess the 5' RACE reads, holding one entry per CDR3 protein. The sample has around 610,000 distinct CDR3 sequences, 13% seen once. This clonotype was detected many times. Trimming took 4 bases from V and 2 from J, leaving 9 bases between them. The germline CDR1 and CDR2 sequences are SQVTM and ANQGSEA. CDR3 length: 12 residues. The V and J genes are TRBV29-1 and TRBJ2-7; the D is unclear. The clonotype originates from a man aged 25-45 years who received the YFV17D yellow fever vaccine. Sample: PBMCs, taken on the day of the yellow fever booster vaccination. CDR3 sequence: CSVGGATYEQYF. DNA for the CDR3: TGCAGCGTTGGAGGAGCGACCTACGAGCAGTACTTC.